The entry below describes one T cell receptor (beta chain). This record comes from a study of long-term antiretroviral therapy in people with HIV. Version v3.0 of the immunoSEQ assay was performed at survey level. The repertoire was sequenced with immunoSEQ multiplex PCR; TCRdb's copy has only in-frame clones and lacks some. The sample contains roughly 29,000 clones, 95% of which appear only once. V was clipped by 8 bases and J by 5 bases, with 18 bases between them. The germline CDR1 and CDR2 sequences are SGHTA and FQGNSA. The CDR3 contains 14 residues. The TCR comes from a man aged 45 to 65 with HIV. This sample comprised unsorted PBMCs, obtained 5.3 years after starting antiretroviral therapy. The chain employs TRBV7-2 and TRBJ1-2, with a weak D call TRBD1 (6 bases). The CDR3 is CASFAGGGGYGYTF. The CDR3 DNA follows: TGTGCCAGCTTCGCGGGAGGGGGGGGATATGGCTACACCTTC. Full variable domain (outside the CDR3, taken from reference TRBV7-2 and TRBJ1-2): GAGVSQSPSNKVTEKGKDVELRCDPISGHTALYWYRQSLGQGLEFLIYFQGNSAPDKSGLPSDRFSAERTGGSVSTLTIQRTQQEDSAVYLCASFAGGGGYGYTFGSGTRLTVV.